The 27 T cell receptor beta chains in this list originate from one sample, sequenced in a study of cytomegalovirus exposure and HLA in healthy donors. The study ran its PCR with 60 Vbeta and 13 Jbeta primers. Measured with immunoSEQ multiplex PCR; TCRdb has only the in-frame clones, and not every one. The sample contains around 60,000 clones, roughly 71% of which appear only once. Input material: PBMCs. The origin of the receptors is a man aged 50-60 years in good health and CMV-seropositive.

This clone has more than one count but fewer than ten. This chain connects TRBV30 to TRBJ1-4, with no clear D. Germline CDR1 reads GTSNPN; CDR2 reads SVGIG (reference sequence). V lost 2 bases and J 7 bases, leaving 11 bases between the germline ends. The CDR3 has 13 amino acids. The CDR3 protein is CAWSSGQSEKLFF. CDR3 DNA sequence: TGTGCCTGGAGTTCTGGGCAGAGTGAAAAACTGTTTTTT.

This rearrangement joins TRBV6-1 to TRBJ1-1; no clear D. V lost 2 bases and J 6 bases, leaving 10 bases between the germline ends. From germline, CDR1 is MNHNS and CDR2 SASEGT. This CDR3 is built from 13 residues. The CDR3 nucleotides read TGTGCCAGCAGTGAAAGCCGCCGGGCTGAAGCTTTCTTT. Its protein is CASSESRRAEAFF.

The chain employs TRBV11-2 and TRBJ2-2; a possible D gene is TRBD2 (5 bases). V lost 8 bases, J lost 5 bases, and 15 bases lay in between. Germline V gives CDR1 SGHAT, CDR2 FQNNGV. The CDR3 contains 14 residues. The CDR3 region has the DNA TGTGCCAGCTCGAGGGAGATTGGGACCGGGGAGCTGTTTTTT. Its protein is CASSREIGTGELFF.

The chain has TRBV29-1 and TRBJ2-7, with 8 bases aligning to TRBD1. The CDR3 length is 13 residues. Unmatched junction bases numbered 3, after V lost 5 bases and J lost 0 bases. The germline gives CDR1 SQVTM, CDR2 ANQGSEA. The DNA of the CDR3 is TGCAGCGTTACGGACAGGGCCTCCTACGAGCAGTACTTC. As protein: CSVTDRASYEQYF.

The rearrangement links TRBV10-2 to TRBJ1-5; a possible D gene is TRBD1 (5 bases). Per germline, CDR1 WSHSY and CDR2 SAAADI. V lost 10 bases, J lost 0 bases, and 13 bases lay in between. CDR3 length: 14 residues. For the CDR3, the DNA is TGCGCCACCACAGGAGCATATAGCAATCAGCCCCAGCATTTT. This translates into CATTGAYSNQPQHF.

The chain combines TRBV30 with TRBJ1-1, with 7 bases matching TRBD1. The CDR3 sequence is 16 residues long. V was clipped by 3 bases and J by 4 bases; unmatched bases: 14. Germline V lookup: CDR1 GTSNPN, CDR2 SVGIG (reference sequence). This CDR3 reads CAWSPRGAGLRTEAFF. Written as DNA, the CDR3 is TGTGCCTGGAGCCCCAGGGGGGCCGGATTACGCACTGAAGCTTTCTTT.

The gene calls are TRBV30 and TRBJ1-6; 8 bases map to TRBD1. Looked up from germline, CDR1 is GTSNPN and CDR2 is SVGIG (reference sequence). V lost 0 bases and J lost 9; bases outside the gene matches: 7. The CDR3 totals 15 residues. CDR3 bases: TGTGCCTGGAGTGTACTCAGGACAGGGATTTCACCCCTCCACTTT. Translation: CAWSVLRTGISPLHF. Combining the CDR3 with reference TRBV30 and TRBJ1-6 gives the whole variable domain SQTIHQWPATLVQPVGSPLSLECTVEGTSNPNLYWYRQAAGRGLQLLFYSVGIGQISSEVPQNLSASRPQDRQFILSSKKLLLSDSGFYLCAWSVLRTGISPLHFGNGTRLTVT.

J is TRBJ1-4 and V is TRBV10-1; the D gene is possibly TRBD1 (6 bases). CDR3 length: 12 residues. The germline gives CDR1 WNHNN, CDR2 SYGVQD (reference sequence). Trimming stripped 2 bases from V and 11 bases from J, with 9 bases between. The CDR3 DNA reads as TGCGCCAGCAGTGAGACAGGGCGGAAACTGTTTTTT. This gives the protein CASSETGRKLFF.

This chain connects TRBV19 to TRBJ2-7, with D perhaps matching TRBD2 (7 bases). Per germline, CDR1 LNHDA and CDR2 SQIVND (reference sequence). The CDR3 covers 15 residues. Trimming left V 8 bases short and J 2 bases short, with 19 bases between. The CDR3 coding sequence is TGTGCCAGTGCTCCCCTAAGGGGGGGGCCCTACGAGCAGTACTTC. Protein product: CASAPLRGGPYEQYF.

Points on this clone: The same CDR3 also results from other DNA sequences found in this sample. This chain links TRBV27 with TRBJ1-3; unclear D gene. Germline V gene lookup returns CDR1 MNHEY and CDR2 SMNVEV (reference sequence). This CDR3 is 13 amino acids long. V lost 0 bases and J 4 bases, leaving 4 bases between the germline ends. The CDR3 bases are TGTGCCAGCAGTTTATCGCGGGGAAACACCATATATTTT. It translates to CASSLSRGNTIYF.

For the CDR3, the DNA is TGTGCCAGCAGTTACTCCGGCGGGGGACAAGAGACCCAGTACTTC. Amino acid sequence: CASSYSGGGQETQYF. J is TRBJ2-5 and V is TRBV6-5; 7 bases are a match to TRBD2. V dropped 0 bases and J dropped 2; count of bases not matched to a gene: 3. Germline CDR1 MNHEY, CDR2 SVGAGI. This CDR3 has 15 amino acids.

V and J are TRBV30 and TRBJ1-1; D unresolved. Trimming stripped 0 bases from V and 1 base from J, with 9 bases between. This CDR3 has 14 amino acids. CDR1 and CDR2 (germline): GTSNPN, SVGIG (reference sequence). Here the CDR3 DNA reads TGTGCCTGGAGTGTACCAGGTAGGAACACTGAAGCTTTCTTT. It yields the protein CAWSVPGRNTEAFF. The full variable domain, in which reference TRBV30 and TRBJ1-1 provide the parts outside the CDR3, is SQTIHQWPATLVQPVGSPLSLECTVEGTSNPNLYWYRQAAGRGLQLLFYSVGIGQISSEVPQNLSASRPQDRQFILSSKKLLLSDSGFYLCAWSVPGRNTEAFFGQGTRLTVV.

The V call is TRBV28, the J call TRBJ2-4; TRBD2 matches at 11 bases. V was pared by 8 bases and J by 3 bases, with 9 bases of the junction left unmatched. The CDR3 runs to 16 residues. Germline CDR1 reads MDHEN; CDR2 reads SYDVKM. Here the CDR3 reads CASRHGLAGSKNIQYF. The CDR3 DNA is TGTGCCAGCCGCCACGGACTAGCGGGTAGCAAAAACATTCAGTACTTC.

V and J are TRBV20-1 and TRBJ2-1; TRBD2 might be the D (5 bases). The CDR3 consists of 11 residues. Trimming left V 5 bases short and J 7 bases short, with 9 bases between. The germline V gene encodes CDR1 DFQATT and CDR2 SNEGSKA (reference sequence). The CDR3 here is CSAPPGNEQFF. The CDR3 nucleotides are TGCAGTGCTCCCCCGGGGAATGAGCAGTTCTTC.

V usage is TRBV6-1 and J usage is TRBJ2-6; weak D call: TRBD1 (6 bases). The V and J ends lost 4 bases and 2 bases respectively, with 15 bases between them. Germline CDR1 reads MNHNS; CDR2 reads SASEGT. The CDR3 covers 17 residues. The CDR3: CASSGINRVTGANVLTF. The CDR3 DNA reads TGTGCCAGCAGTGGAATCAACAGGGTCACTGGGGCCAACGTCCTGACTTTC.

The rearrangement links TRBV2 to TRBJ1-2, with TRBD1 matching 10 bases. V lost 3 bases, J lost 6 bases, and 10 bases stayed unmatched. The CDR3 runs to 16 residues. CDR1 is SNHLY and CDR2 is FYNNEI in the germline V gene. CDR3 sequence: CASSDPGTGVYNGYTF. The CDR3 DNA reads as TGTGCCAGCAGTGACCCAGGGACAGGGGTTTATAATGGCTACACCTTC.

V usage is TRBV7-9 and J usage is TRBJ2-5; D gene unclear. The CDR3 runs 15 residues. Germline loops: CDR1 SEHNR, CDR2 FQNEAQ (reference sequence). V lost 2 bases and J lost 0, with 10 bases in between. The CDR3 loop is CASSLSQAYQETQYF. As DNA, the CDR3 is TGTGCCAGCAGCTTATCGCAGGCGTACCAAGAGACCCAGTACTTC.

This clone was detected only once. V usage is TRBV18 and J usage is TRBJ2-7; 8 nucleotides line up with TRBD2. Germline-derived CDR1 and CDR2 are KGHSH and LQKENI. The ends lost 6 bases at V and 5 bases at J; junction bases unmatched: 9. The CDR3 is made up of 14 amino acids. As DNA, the CDR3 is TGTGCCAGCTCCCCCGGACTAGCTTTGCACGAGCAGTACTTC. This codes for CASSPGLALHEQYF. Filled out from reference TRBV18 and TRBJ2-7, the complete variable domain reads NAGVMQNPRHLVRRRGQEARLRCSPMKGHSHVYWYRQLPEEGLKFMVYLQKENIIDESGMPKERFSAEFPKEGPSILRIQQVVRGDSAAYFCASSPGLALHEQYFGPGTRLTVT.

This clone showed up just a few times. The chain recombines TRBV4-3 with TRBJ2-6; D perhaps matches TRBD1 (6 bases). With 3 bases removed from V and 1 base from J, the gap between germline ends came to 10 bases. The germline V gene encodes CDR1 LGHNA and CDR2 YSLEER. The length of the CDR3 is 16 residues. The CDR3 nucleotides read TGCGCCAGCAGCCAGGACACAGGGTCTGGGGCCAACGTCCTGACTTTC. Translated, it gives CASSQDTGSGANVLTF.

J is TRBJ2-3 and V is TRBV5-4, with 8 nucleotides matching TRBD2. The germline V gene encodes CDR1 SGHNT and CDR2 YYREEE (reference sequence). The junction had 6 bases not matched to a gene; V was cut back by 4 bases and J by 5 bases. The CDR3 spans 14 residues. The CDR3 is CASSRGGLGDTQYF. The CDR3 DNA is TGTGCCAGCAGCCGGGGGGGCCTCGGAGATACGCAGTATTTT. The full variable domain, with the rest looked up from reference TRBV5-4 and TRBJ2-3, is ETGVTQSPTHLIKTRGQQVTLRCSSQSGHNTVSWYQQALGQGPQFIFQYYREEENGRGNFPPRFSGLQFPNYSSELNVNALELDDSALYLCASSRGGLGDTQYFGPGTRLTVL.

The chain couples TRBV9 to TRBJ2-7; 9 positions match TRBD2. CDR3 length: 14 amino acids. V shed 3 bases, J shed 6 bases, and the junction held 7 bases outside the gene matches. CDR1 is SGDLS and CDR2 is YYNGEE in the germline V gene. CDR3 nucleotide sequence: TGTGCCAGCAGCGCGGGCGGGAGGGCCCCCGAGCAGTACTTC. As protein: CASSAGGRAPEQYF.

The chain uses TRBV9 and TRBJ2-3; TRBD1 is a possible D gene (5 bases). The ends were cut back, 4 bases at V and 6 bases at J, with 12 bases in the middle. Germline V gives CDR1 SGDLS, CDR2 YYNGEE. The CDR3 length is 13 residues. CDR3 sequence reads: CASSSNPGDTQYF. Written as DNA, the CDR3 is TGTGCCAGCAGCTCCAACCCAGGGGATACGCAGTATTTT.

This chain connects TRBV7-3 to TRBJ1-1, with D unclear. Trimming pared 7 bases from V and 5 bases from J, leaving 20 bases between. The germline gives CDR1 SGHTA, CDR2 FQGTGA. This CDR3 is 15 amino acids long. CDR3 nucleotides: TGTGCCAGCACCTCCGTCAGGTCCCGAGGGACTGAAGCTTTCTTT. Protein product: CASTSVRSRGTEAFF.

This clone is a singleton in its sample. This rearrangement joins TRBV30 to TRBJ2-2; 7 bases map to TRBD1. Germline V gene sequence: CDR1 GTSNPN, CDR2 SVGIG (reference sequence). J lost 6 bases, V lost 2 bases, and 6 bases had no gene match. The CDR3 spans 14 residues. The CDR3 protein is CAWSLGQKPGELFF. In nucleotides, the CDR3 is TGTGCCTGGAGTCTGGGACAGAAGCCCGGGGAGCTGTTTTTT.

This clone was counted once. The chain has TRBV15 and TRBJ2-6; perhaps TRBD1 as D (6 bases). The germline gives CDR1 LNHNV, CDR2 YYDKDF (reference sequence). Trimming removed 2 bases from V and 0 bases from J, with 8 bases in between. There are 16 residues in the CDR3. Here the CDR3 reads CATSRTGSSGANVLTF. CDR3 sequence (DNA): TGTGCCACCAGCAGAACAGGGAGCTCTGGGGCCAACGTCCTGACTTTC.

CDR3 coding DNA: TGTGCCAGCAGTGCGACTAGCGGGGTGGTAAATGAGCAGTTCTTC. Encoded protein: CASSATSGVVNEQFF. The rearrangement links TRBV6-4 to TRBJ2-1, with 11 bases fitting TRBD2. The CDR3 is 15 residues long. Germline lookup yields CDR1 MRHNA and CDR2 SNTAGT. The J segment lost 7 bases and the V segment lost 4 bases, leaving 6 bases of the junction unmatched.

The V gene is TRBV28, the J gene TRBJ1-2, with 7 bases that match TRBD1. The germline V gene encodes CDR1 MDHEN and CDR2 SYDVKM. The ends lost 7 bases at V and 4 bases at J; junction bases unmatched: 6. This CDR3 has 13 amino acids. This CDR3 reads CASIDRVGYGYTF. The CDR3 nucleotides are TGTGCCAGCATAGACAGGGTTGGCTATGGCTACACCTTC.